This T cell receptor beta chain is drawn from a study of CD8 T cells in ankylosing spondylitis. Findings and limits, study-wide: Blood from ankylosing spondylitis patients appeared to carry a characteristic roughly eight-variant TCR beta motif.

Germline V gene data show CDR1 as LGHNA and CDR2 as YSLEER. Deletions cut 1 base from V and 3 bases from J, with 15 bases between. The CDR3 has 16 amino acids. A quantitative 5'-RACE method, one with molecular barcodes, was used to make TCR beta libraries. One entry per CDR3 protein results from TCRdb running MiXCR on the 5' RACE reads. There are more than 400,000 distinct CDR3 sequences in the sample; about 5.4% occur only once, and 3% to 4% lies in the top ten. This clonotype was counted many times. The antigen is unknown. The clonotype was recovered from a male donor with ankylosing spondylitis. Input material: blood, either unsorted or a sorted T cell fraction (not recorded which). This chain links TRBV4-3 with TRBJ1-1; D is perhaps TRBD1 (6 bases). CDR3 amino acids: CASSQVHRVGYTEAFF. The CDR3 DNA reads as TGCGCCAGCAGCCAAGTACACAGGGTAGGGTACACTGAAGCTTTCTTT.